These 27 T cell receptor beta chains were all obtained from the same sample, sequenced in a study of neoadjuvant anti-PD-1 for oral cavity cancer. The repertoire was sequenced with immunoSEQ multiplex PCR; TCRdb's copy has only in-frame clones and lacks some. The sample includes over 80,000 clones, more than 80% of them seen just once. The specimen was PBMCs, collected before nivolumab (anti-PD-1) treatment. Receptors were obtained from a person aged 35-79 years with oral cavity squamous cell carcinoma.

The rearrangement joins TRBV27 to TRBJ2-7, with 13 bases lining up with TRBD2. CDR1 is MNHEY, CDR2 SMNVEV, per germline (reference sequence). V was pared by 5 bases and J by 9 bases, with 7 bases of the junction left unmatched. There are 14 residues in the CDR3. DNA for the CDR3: TGTGCCAGCAGTCGGACTAGCGGGAGAAGGGTGCAGTACTTC. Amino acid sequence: CASSRTSGRRVQYF.

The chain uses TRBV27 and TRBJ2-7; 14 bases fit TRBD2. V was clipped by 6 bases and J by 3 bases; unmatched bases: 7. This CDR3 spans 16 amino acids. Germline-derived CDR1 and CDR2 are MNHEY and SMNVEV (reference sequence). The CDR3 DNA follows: TGTGCCAGCAGAACCGGGACTAGCGGGAGCTTCTACGAGCAGTACTTC. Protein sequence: CASRTGTSGSFYEQYF.

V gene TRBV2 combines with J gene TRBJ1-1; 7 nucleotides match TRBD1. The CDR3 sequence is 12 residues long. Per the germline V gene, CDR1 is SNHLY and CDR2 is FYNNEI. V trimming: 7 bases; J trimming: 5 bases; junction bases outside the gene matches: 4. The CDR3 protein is CASTDRVTEAFF. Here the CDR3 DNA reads TGTGCCAGCACCGACAGGGTGACTGAAGCTTTCTTT.

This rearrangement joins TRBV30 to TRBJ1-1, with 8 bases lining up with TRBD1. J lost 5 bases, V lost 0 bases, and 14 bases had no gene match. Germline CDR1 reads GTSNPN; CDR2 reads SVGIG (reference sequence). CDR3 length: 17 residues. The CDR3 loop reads CAWSVARQGARVTEAFF. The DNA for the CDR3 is TGTGCCTGGAGTGTAGCTCGCCAGGGGGCGCGAGTTACTGAAGCTTTCTTT.

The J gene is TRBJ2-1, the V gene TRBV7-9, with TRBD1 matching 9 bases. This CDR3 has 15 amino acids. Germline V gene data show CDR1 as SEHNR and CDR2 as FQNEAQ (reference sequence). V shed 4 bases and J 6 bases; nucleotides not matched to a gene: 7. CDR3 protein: CASSSGTGSSNEQFF. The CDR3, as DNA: TGTGCCAGCAGCTCCGGGACAGGGAGCTCCAATGAGCAGTTCTTC.

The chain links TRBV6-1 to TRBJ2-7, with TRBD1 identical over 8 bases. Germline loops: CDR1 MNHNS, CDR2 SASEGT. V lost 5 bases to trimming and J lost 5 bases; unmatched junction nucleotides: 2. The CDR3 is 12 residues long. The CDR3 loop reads CASSRTGNEQYF. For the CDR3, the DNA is TGTGCCAGCAGTAGGACAGGGAACGAGCAGTACTTC.

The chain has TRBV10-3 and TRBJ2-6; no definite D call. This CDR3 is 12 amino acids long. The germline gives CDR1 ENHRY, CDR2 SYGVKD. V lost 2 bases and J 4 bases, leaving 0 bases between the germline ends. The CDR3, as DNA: TGTGCCATCAGTGAGGGGGCCAACGTCCTGACTTTC. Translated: CAISEGANVLTF.

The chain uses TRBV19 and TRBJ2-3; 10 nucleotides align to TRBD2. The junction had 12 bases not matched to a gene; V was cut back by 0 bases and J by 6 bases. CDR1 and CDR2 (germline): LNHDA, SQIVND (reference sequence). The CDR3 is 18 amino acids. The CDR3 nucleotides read TGTGCCAGTAGTATAGATCGACGACTAGCGGGTGGAGGGGATACGCAGTATTTT. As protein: CASSIDRRLAGGGDTQYF. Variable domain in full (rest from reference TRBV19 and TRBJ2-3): DGGITQSPKYLFRKEGQNVTLSCEQNLNHDAMYWYRQDPGQGLRLIYYSQIVNDFQKGDIAEGYSVSREKKESFPLTVTSAQKNPTAFYLCASSIDRRLAGGGDTQYFGPGTRLTVL.

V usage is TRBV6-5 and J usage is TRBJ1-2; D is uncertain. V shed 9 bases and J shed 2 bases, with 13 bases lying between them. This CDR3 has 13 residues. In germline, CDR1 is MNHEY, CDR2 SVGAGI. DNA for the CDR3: TGTGCCAGTCGGCAGGATGGCAACTATGGCTACACCTTC. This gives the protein CASRQDGNYGYTF.

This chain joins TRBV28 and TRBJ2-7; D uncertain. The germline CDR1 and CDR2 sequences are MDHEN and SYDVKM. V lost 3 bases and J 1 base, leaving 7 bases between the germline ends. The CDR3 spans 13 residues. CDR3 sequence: CASSFWGSYEQYF. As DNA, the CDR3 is TGTGCCAGCAGTTTCTGGGGTTCCTACGAGCAGTACTTC. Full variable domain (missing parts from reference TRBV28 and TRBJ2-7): DVKVTQSSRYLVKRTGEKVFLECVQDMDHENMFWYRQDPGLGLRLIYFSYDVKMKEKGDIPEGYSVSREKKERFSLILESASTNQTSMYLCASSFWGSYEQYFGPGTRLTVT.

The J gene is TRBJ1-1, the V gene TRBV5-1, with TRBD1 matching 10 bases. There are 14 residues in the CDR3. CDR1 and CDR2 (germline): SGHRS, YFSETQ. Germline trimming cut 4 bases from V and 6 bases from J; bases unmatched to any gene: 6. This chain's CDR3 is CASSTGQGGAEAFF. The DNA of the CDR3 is TGCGCCAGCAGCACCGGACAGGGGGGTGCTGAAGCTTTCTTT.

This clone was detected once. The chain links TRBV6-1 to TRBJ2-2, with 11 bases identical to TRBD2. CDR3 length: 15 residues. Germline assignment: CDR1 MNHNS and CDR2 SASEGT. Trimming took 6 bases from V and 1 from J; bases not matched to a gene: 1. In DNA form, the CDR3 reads TGTGCCAGCAGGGGACTAGCGGAGAACACCGGGGAGCTGTTTTTT. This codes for CASRGLAENTGELFF.

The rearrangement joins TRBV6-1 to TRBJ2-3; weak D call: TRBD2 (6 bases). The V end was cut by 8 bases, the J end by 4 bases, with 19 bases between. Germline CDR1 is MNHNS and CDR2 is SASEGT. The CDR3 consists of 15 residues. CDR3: CASLNRESRPDTQYF. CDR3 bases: TGTGCCAGCCTGAACCGGGAGTCCCGGCCAGATACGCAGTATTTT.

The CDR3 nucleotides are TGTGCCAGCAGCGGTGCGGGGGTCACAGATACGCAGTATTTT. The encoded protein is CASSGAGVTDTQYF. This rearrangement joins TRBV7-9 to TRBJ2-3; 7 nucleotides match TRBD2. Germline lookup yields CDR1 SEHNR and CDR2 FQNEAQ (reference sequence). The CDR3 contains 14 residues. Trimming cost V 5 bases and J 2 bases; bases outside gene matches: 4.

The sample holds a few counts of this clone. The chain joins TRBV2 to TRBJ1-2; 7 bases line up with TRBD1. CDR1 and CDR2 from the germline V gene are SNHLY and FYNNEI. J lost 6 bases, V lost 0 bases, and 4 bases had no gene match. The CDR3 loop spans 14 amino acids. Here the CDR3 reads CASSEARQGHGYTF. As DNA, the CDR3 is TGTGCCAGCAGTGAAGCGAGACAGGGCCATGGCTACACCTTC.

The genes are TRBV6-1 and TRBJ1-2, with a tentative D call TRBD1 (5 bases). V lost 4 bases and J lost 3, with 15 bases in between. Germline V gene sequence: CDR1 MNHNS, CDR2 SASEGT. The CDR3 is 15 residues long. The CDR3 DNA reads TGTGCCAGCAGTGCCGACCGGGACGGATACTATGGCTACACCTTC. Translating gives CASSADRDGYYGYTF.

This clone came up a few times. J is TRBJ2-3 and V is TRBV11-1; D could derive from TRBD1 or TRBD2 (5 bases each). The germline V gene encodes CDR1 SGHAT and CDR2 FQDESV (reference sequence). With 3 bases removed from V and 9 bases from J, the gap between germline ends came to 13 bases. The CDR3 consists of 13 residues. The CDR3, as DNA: TGTGCCAGCAGCTTGAGGGGCGGTTCGACGCAGTATTTT. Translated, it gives CASSLRGGSTQYF.

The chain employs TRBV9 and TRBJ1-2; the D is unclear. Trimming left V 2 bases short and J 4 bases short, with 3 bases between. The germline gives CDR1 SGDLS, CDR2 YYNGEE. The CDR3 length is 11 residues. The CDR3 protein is CASSVGYGYTF. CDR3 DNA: TGTGCCAGCAGCGTCGGCTATGGCTACACCTTC.

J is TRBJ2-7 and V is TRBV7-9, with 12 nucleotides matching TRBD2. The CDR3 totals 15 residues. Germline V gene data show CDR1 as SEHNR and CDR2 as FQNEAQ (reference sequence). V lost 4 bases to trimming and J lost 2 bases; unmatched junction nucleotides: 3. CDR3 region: CASSWGLAGTYEQYF. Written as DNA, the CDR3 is TGTGCCAGCAGCTGGGGACTAGCGGGCACCTACGAGCAGTACTTC.

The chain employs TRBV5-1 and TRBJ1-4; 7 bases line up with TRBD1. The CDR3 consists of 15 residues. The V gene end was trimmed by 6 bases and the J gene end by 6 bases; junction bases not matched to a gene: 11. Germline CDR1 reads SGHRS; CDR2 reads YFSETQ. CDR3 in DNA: TGCGCCAGCACCAATCGGGGGACAGAGGATGAAAAACTGTTTTTT. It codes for CASTNRGTEDEKLFF.

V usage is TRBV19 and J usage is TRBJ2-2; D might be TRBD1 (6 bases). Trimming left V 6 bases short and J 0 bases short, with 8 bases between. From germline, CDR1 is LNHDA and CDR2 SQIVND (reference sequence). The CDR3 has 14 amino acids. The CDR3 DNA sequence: TGTGCCAGTAGAGGGACAACGAACACCGGGGAGCTGTTTTTT. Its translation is CASRGTTNTGELFF.

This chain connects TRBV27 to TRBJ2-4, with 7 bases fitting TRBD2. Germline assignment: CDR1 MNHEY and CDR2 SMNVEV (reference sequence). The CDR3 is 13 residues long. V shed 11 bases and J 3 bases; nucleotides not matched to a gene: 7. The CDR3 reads CASQREGKNIQYF. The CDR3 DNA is TGTGCCTCCCAGAGGGAGGGCAAAAACATTCAGTACTTC.

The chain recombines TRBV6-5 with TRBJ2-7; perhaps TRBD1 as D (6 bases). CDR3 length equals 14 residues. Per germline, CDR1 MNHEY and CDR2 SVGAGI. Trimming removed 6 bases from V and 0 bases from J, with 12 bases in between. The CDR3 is CASSPTGFSYEQYF. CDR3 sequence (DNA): TGTGCCAGCAGCCCTACAGGGTTCTCCTACGAGCAGTACTTC.

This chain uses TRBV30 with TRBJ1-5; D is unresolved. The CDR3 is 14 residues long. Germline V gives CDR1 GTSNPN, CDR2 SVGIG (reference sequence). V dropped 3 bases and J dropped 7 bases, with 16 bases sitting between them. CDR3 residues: CAWSWQHQGQPQHF. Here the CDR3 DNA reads TGTGCCTGGAGCTGGCAGCACCAAGGGCAGCCCCAGCATTTT. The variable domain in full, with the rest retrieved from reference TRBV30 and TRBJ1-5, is SQTIHQWPATLVQPVGSPLSLECTVEGTSNPNLYWYRQAAGRGLQLLFYSVGIGQISSEVPQNLSASRPQDRQFILSSKKLLLSDSGFYLCAWSWQHQGQPQHFGDGTRLSIL.

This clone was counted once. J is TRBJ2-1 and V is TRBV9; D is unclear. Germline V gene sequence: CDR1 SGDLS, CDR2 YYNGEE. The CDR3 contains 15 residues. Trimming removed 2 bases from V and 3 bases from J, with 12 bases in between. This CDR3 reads CASSVDAGLYNEQFF. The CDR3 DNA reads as TGTGCCAGCAGCGTCGACGCCGGCCTCTACAATGAGCAGTTCTTC.

The CDR3 DNA sequence: TGTGCCAGCAGTCCCGACCAGGTTAGCGGGTCTGAGCAGTTCTTC. Residues: CASSPDQVSGSEQFF. The chain employs TRBV7-3 and TRBJ2-1; 7 bases are a match to TRBD2. V lost 6 bases to trimming and J lost 9 bases; unmatched junction nucleotides: 14. Per germline, CDR1 SGHTA and CDR2 FQGTGA. The CDR3 totals 15 residues.

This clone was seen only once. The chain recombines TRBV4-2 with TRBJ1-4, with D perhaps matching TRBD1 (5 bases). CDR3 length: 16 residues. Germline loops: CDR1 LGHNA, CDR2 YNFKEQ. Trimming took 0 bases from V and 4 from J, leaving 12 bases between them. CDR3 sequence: CASSQDPGGLNEKLFF. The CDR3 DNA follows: TGTGCCAGCAGCCAAGATCCTGGGGGACTTAATGAAAAACTGTTTTTT.